These 26 T cell receptor beta chains were sequenced from one sample in a study of regulatory T cells in long-lasting Graves disease (dated by TCRdb to the early 2020s). The time point label of this sample denotes: newly diagnosed GD, antithyroid drugs for less than 3 months. For both TCR sequencing and RNA sequencing, RNA was extracted from PBMCs using TRIzol. Libraries were constructed by multiplex PCR. The listed sequencing device is Illumina HiSeq 4000. iRepertoire HTBI primers and Arm-PCR amplification of CDR3 regions were used to construct TCR beta libraries. TCRdb reanalyzed the raw reads on its own, using fastp at Q25 for trimming and MiXCR for clone calling, and kept in-frame beta chains. CDR3 protein duplicates are merged, each entry listing the most common genes and DNA. This sample has fewer than 650,000 distinct CDR3 sequences in its table, and approximately 15% of those were observed once. The top ten clonotypes cover around a sixth of the sample.

The same sample was also used in a study of T cells in Graves' hyperthyroidism and ophthalmopathy.

Source: peripheral blood mononuclear cells (PBMCs), taken at new diagnosis, from a patient treated with antithyroid drugs. Every receptor here comes from a woman in her 30s with Graves disease. Donor details come from another sample of the same person, matched by shared clones.

This clonotype was picked up many times. J is TRBJ1-2 and V is TRBV20-1; 8 bases agree with TRBD1. The V gene's germline CDR1 is DFQATT and CDR2 SNEGSKA (reference sequence). This CDR3 comprises 15 residues. With V trimmed by 6 bases and J by 7 bases, 16 bases remained unmatched. CDR3 in DNA: TGCAGTGCCCCCATGGTGTGGCAGGGGGCGAGTGGCTACACCTTC. Amino acid sequence: CSAPMVWQGASGYTF.

V gene TRBV28 combines with J gene TRBJ2-7; D ambiguous. This CDR3 comprises 14 residues. Germline-derived CDR1 and CDR2 are MDHEN and SYDVKM. The V end lost 3 bases, the J end lost 3 bases, and 12 bases lay between the germline ends. In DNA form, the CDR3 reads TGTGCCAGCAGTTTGTCTCAATCCGGCTACGAGCAGTACTTC. This sequence encodes CASSLSQSGYEQYF. Based on the CDR3 plus reference TRBV28 and TRBJ2-7, the full variable domain is DVKVTQSSRYLVKRTGEKVFLECVQDMDHENMFWYRQDPGLGLRLIYFSYDVKMKEKGDIPEGYSVSREKKERFSLILESASTNQTSMYLCASSLSQSGYEQYFGPGTRLTVT.

CDR3 in amino acids: CASSERLRGASSYEQYF. The DNA for the CDR3 is TGTGCCAGCAGTGAGAGACTCCGGGGGGCCTCATCCTACGAGCAGTACTTC. This chain links TRBV6-1 with TRBJ2-7; D is possibly TRBD2 (7 bases). This CDR3 spans 17 amino acids. Per the germline V gene, CDR1 is MNHNS and CDR2 is SASEGT. The V end was cut by 3 bases, the J end by 1 base, with 19 bases between.

The sample holds many counts of this clonotype. The chain employs TRBV5-1 and TRBJ2-7; TRBD1 matches at 9 bases. The CDR3 is made up of 15 amino acids. J was trimmed by 7 bases and V by 0 bases; bases with no gene match: 8. Germline CDR1 and CDR2: SGHRS and YFSETQ. CDR3 DNA sequence: TGCGCCAGCAGCTTGGACAGGGGGCCTCCCAAGGAGCAGTACTTC. Translating it yields CASSLDRGPPKEQYF. The variable domain in full, completed from reference TRBV5-1 and TRBJ2-7, reads KAGVTQTPRYLIKTRGQQVTLSCSPISGHRSVSWYQQTPGQGLQFLFEYFSETQRNKGNFPGRFSGRQFSNSRSEMNVSTLELGDSALYLCASSLDRGPPKEQYFGPGTRLTVT.

This clonotype showed up many times. The rearrangement uses TRBV28 and TRBJ2-5; D not certain. The CDR3 extends over 12 amino acids. V was trimmed by 3 bases and J by 5 bases, leaving 7 bases between them. Germline lookup yields CDR1 MDHEN and CDR2 SYDVKM. CDR3 in amino acids: CASSFVRETQYF. In DNA form, the CDR3 reads TGTGCCAGCAGTTTTGTGCGGGAGACCCAGTACTTC.

This clonotype was detected many times. V is TRBV2 and J is TRBJ1-3, with 9 positions matching TRBD1. Unmatched junction bases numbered 4, after V lost 8 bases and J lost 2 bases. CDR3 length equals 14 residues. Germline V gene sequence: CDR1 SNHLY, CDR2 FYNNEI. The CDR3 protein is CASVRDRAGNTIYF. CDR3 in DNA: TGTGCCAGCGTGCGGGACAGGGCTGGAAACACCATATATTTT.

This clonotype was found many times. The genes are TRBV5-1 and TRBJ1-2; D is uncertain. The CDR3 contains 14 residues. CDR1 and CDR2 (germline): SGHRS, YFSETQ. The V end lost 3 bases, the J end lost 6 bases, and 15 bases lay between the germline ends. The CDR3 coding sequence is TGCGCCAGCAGCTCCCTTTCGGGAATCGATGGCTACACCTTC. Translated: CASSSLSGIDGYTF.

The chain uses TRBV2 and TRBJ2-3; D perhaps matches TRBD1 (6 bases). The CDR3 has 14 residues. The V gene lost 6 bases and the J gene lost 0 bases, with 10 bases spanning the gap. Looked up from germline, CDR1 is SNHLY and CDR2 is FYNNEI. This CDR3 is CASRGALSTDTQYF. The DNA for the CDR3 is TGTGCCAGCAGGGGGGCACTTAGCACAGATACGCAGTATTTT.

This clonotype occurred many times. The chain uses TRBV30 and TRBJ2-1; D is ambiguous. The CDR3 is 13 amino acids. The V end was cut by 4 bases, the J end by 10 bases, with 17 bases between. Germline lookup yields CDR1 GTSNPN and CDR2 SVGIG (reference sequence). The CDR3 protein is CAWNLVGYGEQFF. CDR3 in DNA: TGTGCCTGGAACCTAGTCGGCTATGGCGAGCAGTTCTTC. The variable domain in full, with the rest retrieved from reference TRBV30 and TRBJ2-1, is SQTIHQWPATLVQPVGSPLSLECTVEGTSNPNLYWYRQAAGRGLQLLFYSVGIGQISSEVPQNLSASRPQDRQFILSSKKLLLSDSGFYLCAWNLVGYGEQFFGPGTRLTVL.

This chain links TRBV20-1 with TRBJ2-1, with 8 bases fitting TRBD2. Germline V lookup: CDR1 DFQATT, CDR2 SNEGSKA (reference sequence). V was pared by 2 bases and J by 4 bases, with 7 bases of the junction left unmatched. This CDR3 spans 15 amino acids. CDR3 DNA sequence: TGCAGTGCTAGACCCAGCGGGGGATTATACAATGAGCAGTTCTTC. It is translated as CSARPSGGLYNEQFF.

This clonotype occurred many times. DNA for the CDR3: TGTGCCAGCAGTTTGTCTTTGTTGTTCCAGCCCCAGCATTTT. Translated: CASSLSLLFQPQHF. The V gene is TRBV28, the J gene TRBJ1-5; no definite D call. Between the trimmed V and J ends, which lost 3 bases and 7 bases, there was a span of 13 bases. Germline V gene sequence: CDR1 MDHEN, CDR2 SYDVKM. The CDR3 spans 14 residues.

In its sample, this clonotype was seen a few times. The chain has TRBV5-1 and TRBJ2-3; 7 bases are shared with TRBD1. The CDR3 is 14 residues long. The V and J ends lost 4 bases and 3 bases, in that order; junction bases with no gene match: 5. Germline values: CDR1 SGHRS, CDR2 YFSETQ. CDR3 sequence: CASSIRQGTDTQYF. The CDR3 DNA is TGCGCCAGCAGCATACGACAGGGTACAGATACGCAGTATTTT. Combining the CDR3 with reference TRBV5-1 and TRBJ2-3 gives the whole variable domain KAGVTQTPRYLIKTRGQQVTLSCSPISGHRSVSWYQQTPGQGLQFLFEYFSETQRNKGNFPGRFSGRQFSNSRSEMNVSTLELGDSALYLCASSIRQGTDTQYFGPGTRLTVL.

This clonotype appeared a few times. V gene TRBV30 combines with J gene TRBJ2-7; tentatively, D is TRBD1 or TRBD2 (5 bases each). The CDR3 sequence is 12 residues long. The germline V and J ends were trimmed by 5 bases and 3 bases, with 11 bases remaining between them. In germline, CDR1 is GTSNPN, CDR2 SVGIG (reference sequence). Here the CDR3 DNA reads TGTGCCTGGCAGGGAGATCACTACGAGCAGTACTTC. It specifies CAWQGDHYEQYF.

This clonotype has at least ten counts. The gene calls are TRBV2 and TRBJ1-5; D gene ambiguous. This CDR3 is built from 12 residues. Between the trimmed V and J ends, which lost 9 bases and 0 bases, there was a span of 6 bases. The germline V gene encodes CDR1 SNHLY and CDR2 FYNNEI. The CDR3 sequence is CASDISNQPQHF. The CDR3 bases are TGTGCCAGTGACATTAGCAATCAGCCCCAGCATTTT.

The rearrangement links TRBV14 to TRBJ2-5, with 7 bases that match TRBD1. The germline V gene encodes CDR1 SGHDN and CDR2 FVKESK. This CDR3 contains 18 residues. Germline trimming cut 0 bases from V and 5 bases from J; bases unmatched to any gene: 15. Here the CDR3 DNA reads TGTGCCAGCAGCCAAGATCCTCATACTCGACAGGGCGAGGAGACCCAGTACTTC. Amino acid sequence: CASSQDPHTRQGEETQYF. The whole variable domain, filled in from reference TRBV14 and TRBJ2-5, reads EAGVTQFPSHSVIEKGQTVTLRCDPISGHDNLYWYRRVMGKEIKFLLHFVKESKQDESGMPNNRFLAERTGGTYSTLKVQPAELEDSGVYFCASSQDPHTRQGEETQYFGPGTRLLVL.

This chain joins TRBV20-1 and TRBJ2-7, with D perhaps TRBD2 (6 bases). From germline, CDR1 is DFQATT and CDR2 SNEGSKA (reference sequence). V lost 1 base, J lost 2 bases, and 15 bases lay in between. The CDR3 totals 15 residues. CDR3 DNA sequence: TGCAGTGCTAGAGCTTTGACCGGGACTCCCTACGAGCAGTACTTC. It encodes CSARALTGTPYEQYF.

This clonotype was seen ten or more times. The chain recombines TRBV5-6 with TRBJ2-7; 8 nucleotides align to TRBD2. J was trimmed by 1 base and V by 4 bases; bases with no gene match: 10. The CDR3 extends over 16 amino acids. Per germline, CDR1 SGHDT and CDR2 YYEEEE. The CDR3 spells CASSIGLAAKSYEQYF. DNA for the CDR3: TGTGCCAGCAGCATCGGACTAGCTGCCAAGTCCTACGAGCAGTACTTC.

V gene TRBV4-1 combines with J gene TRBJ2-3, with TRBD1 as a possible D gene (5 bases). Trimming took 1 base from V and 0 from J, leaving 11 bases between them. The CDR3 is 16 residues long. Germline values: CDR1 MGHRA, CDR2 YSYEKL. CDR3 bases: TGCGCCAGCAGCCAAGTAAAGGGGATTAGCACAGATACGCAGTATTTT. Protein: CASSQVKGISTDTQYF.

This clonotype has a count of ten or more. The chain employs TRBV27 and TRBJ1-1; possible D gene TRBD1, 6 bases. V was cut by 3 bases and J by 0 bases, with 14 bases left in between. CDR3 length: 16 residues. Germline CDR1 reads MNHEY; CDR2 reads SMNVEV (reference sequence). As DNA, the CDR3 is TGTGCCAGCAGTTTCCGGACAGACCTCATGAACACTGAAGCTTTCTTT. Protein product: CASSFRTDLMNTEAFF.

This clonotype was recorded a few times. This chain uses TRBV28 with TRBJ2-2, with 7 bases that match TRBD2. CDR1 and CDR2 (germline): MDHEN, SYDVKM. This CDR3 contains 16 residues. The J segment lost 0 bases and the V segment lost 6 bases, leaving 7 bases of the junction unmatched. CDR3 nucleotides: TGTGCCAGCAGCCAGAGCGGGGTTTCGAACACCGGGGAGCTGTTTTTT. Amino acids: CASSQSGVSNTGELFF.

This clonotype appeared many times. V and J are TRBV6-1 and TRBJ1-4, with no clear D. CDR1 MNHNS and CDR2 SASEGT come from the germline V gene. V was clipped by 7 bases and J by 5 bases, with 14 bases between them. This CDR3 has 14 residues. CDR3 bases: TGTGCCAGCACTCCGGATGGGGTGAATGAAAAACTGTTTTTT. As protein: CASTPDGVNEKLFF.

This clonotype was observed many times. V is TRBV7-8 and J is TRBJ2-7, with 14 bases identical to TRBD2. The CDR3 sequence is 15 residues long. Per germline, CDR1 SGHVS and CDR2 FQNEAQ. The trim removed 5 bases at V and 4 bases at J, leaving 4 bases unmatched. CDR3 in amino acids: CASSPGTSGRYEQYF. CDR3 DNA sequence: TGTGCCAGCAGCCCGGGGACTAGCGGGAGATACGAGCAGTACTTC.

Worth noting for this clonotype: Its ends do not fully match the called genes, so a read error is possible. The V gene is TRBV27, the J gene TRBJ1-4; TRBD1 agrees at 9 bases. Germline values: CDR1 MNHEY, CDR2 SMNVEV (reference sequence). CDR3 length: 15 residues. CDR3 region: CDSSRDRGLNEKLFF. CDR3 in DNA: TGTGACAGCAGTAGAGACAGGGGGTTAAATGAAAAACTGTTTTTT.

This clonotype was seen ten or more times. CDR3 in DNA: TGTGCCAGCAGCCCTTTTTCTGGAAACACCATATATTTT. Its translation is CASSPFSGNTIYF. The chain links TRBV7-9 to TRBJ1-3, with D uncertain. This CDR3 has 13 residues. Trimming cost V 5 bases and J 1 base, with 6 bases left between them. Germline assignment: CDR1 SEHNR and CDR2 FQNEAQ (reference sequence).

The chain's CDR3 is CASSFRQGEGPGNTIYF. In nucleotides, the CDR3 is TGTGCCAGCAGTTTCCGTCAGGGGGAGGGCCCTGGAAACACCATATATTTT. The chain recombines TRBV12-3 or TRBV12-4 with TRBJ1-3; 7 positions match TRBD1. This CDR3 spans 17 amino acids. With V trimmed by 3 bases and J by 2 bases, 10 bases remained unmatched.

V gene TRBV6-1 combines with J gene TRBJ1-5; D is undetermined. Trimming took off 2 bases at V and 11 bases at J, with 22 bases between the two ends. CDR3 length: 16 amino acids. The germline V gene encodes CDR1 MNHNS and CDR2 SASEGT. The CDR3 loop reads CASSEKVTVGGWAQHF. The CDR3 nucleotides are TGTGCCAGCAGTGAAAAGGTTACTGTAGGCGGGTGGGCCCAGCATTTT.